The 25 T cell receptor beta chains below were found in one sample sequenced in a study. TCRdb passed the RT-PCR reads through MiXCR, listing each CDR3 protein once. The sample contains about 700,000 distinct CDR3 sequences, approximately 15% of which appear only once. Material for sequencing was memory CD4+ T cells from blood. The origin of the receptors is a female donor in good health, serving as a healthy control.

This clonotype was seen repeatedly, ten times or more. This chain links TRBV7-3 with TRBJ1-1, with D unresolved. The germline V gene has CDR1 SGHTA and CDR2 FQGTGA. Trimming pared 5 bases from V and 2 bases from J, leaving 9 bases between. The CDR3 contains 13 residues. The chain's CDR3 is CASSPAPNTEAFF. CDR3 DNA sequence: TGTGCCAGCAGCCCGGCCCCAAACACTGAAGCTTTCTTT.

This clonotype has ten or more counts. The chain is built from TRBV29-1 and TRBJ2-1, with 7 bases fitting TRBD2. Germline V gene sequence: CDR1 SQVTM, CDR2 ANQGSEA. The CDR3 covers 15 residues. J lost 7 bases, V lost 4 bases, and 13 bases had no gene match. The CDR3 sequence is CSVGSLLAVKNEQFF. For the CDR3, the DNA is TGCAGCGTTGGGAGTCTCCTAGCGGTAAAAAATGAGCAGTTCTTC.

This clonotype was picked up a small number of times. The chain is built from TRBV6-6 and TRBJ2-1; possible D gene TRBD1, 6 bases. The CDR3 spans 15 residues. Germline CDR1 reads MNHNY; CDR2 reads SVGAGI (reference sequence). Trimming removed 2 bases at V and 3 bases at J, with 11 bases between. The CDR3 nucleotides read TGTGCCAGCAGTTACGGGACACCAAGCTACAATGAGCAGTTCTTC. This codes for CASSYGTPSYNEQFF.

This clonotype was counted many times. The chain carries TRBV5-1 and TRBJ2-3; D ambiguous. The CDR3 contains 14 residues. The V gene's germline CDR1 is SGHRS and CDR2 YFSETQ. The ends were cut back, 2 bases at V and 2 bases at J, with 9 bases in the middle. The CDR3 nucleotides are TGCGCCAGCAGCTTAGCGCCAGTCACAGATACGCAGTATTTT. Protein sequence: CASSLAPVTDTQYF. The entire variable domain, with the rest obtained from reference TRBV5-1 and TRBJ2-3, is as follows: KAGVTQTPRYLIKTRGQQVTLSCSPISGHRSVSWYQQTPGQGLQFLFEYFSETQRNKGNFPGRFSGRQFSNSRSEMNVSTLELGDSALYLCASSLAPVTDTQYFGPGTRLTVL.

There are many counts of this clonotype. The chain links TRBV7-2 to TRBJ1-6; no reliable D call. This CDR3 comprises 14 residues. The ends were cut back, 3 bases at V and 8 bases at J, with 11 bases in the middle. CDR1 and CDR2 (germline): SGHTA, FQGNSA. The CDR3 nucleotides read TGTGCCAGCAGCTTTCAGGCGCTGGATTCACCCCTCCACTTT. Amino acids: CASSFQALDSPLHF.

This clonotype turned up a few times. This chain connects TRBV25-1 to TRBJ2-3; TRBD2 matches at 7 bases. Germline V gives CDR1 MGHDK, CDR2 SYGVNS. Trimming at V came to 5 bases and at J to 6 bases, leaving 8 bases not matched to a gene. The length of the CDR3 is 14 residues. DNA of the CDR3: TGTGCCAGCAGTATAGCGGGCGAAGGGGATACGCAGTATTTT. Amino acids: CASSIAGEGDTQYF.

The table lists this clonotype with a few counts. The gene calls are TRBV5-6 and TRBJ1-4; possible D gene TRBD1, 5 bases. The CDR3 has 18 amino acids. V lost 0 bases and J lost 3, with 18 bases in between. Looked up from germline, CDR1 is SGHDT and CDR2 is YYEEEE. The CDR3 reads CASSLAGTGVGANEKLFF. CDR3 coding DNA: TGTGCCAGCAGCTTGGCCGGTACAGGAGTGGGGGCTAATGAAAAACTGTTTTTT.

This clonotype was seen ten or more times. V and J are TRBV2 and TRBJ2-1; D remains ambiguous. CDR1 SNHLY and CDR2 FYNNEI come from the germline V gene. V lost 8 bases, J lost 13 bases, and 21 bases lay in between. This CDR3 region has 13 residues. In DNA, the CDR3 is TGTGCCAGCGGTGGGCCATTCACCTCTTTTCAGTTCTTC. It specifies CASGGPFTSFQFF.

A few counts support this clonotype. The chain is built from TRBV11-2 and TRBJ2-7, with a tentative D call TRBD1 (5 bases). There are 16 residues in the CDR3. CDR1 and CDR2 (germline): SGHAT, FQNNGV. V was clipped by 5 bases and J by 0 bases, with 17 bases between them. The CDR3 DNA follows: TGTGCCAGCAGCCCTCAGATGGGGCTCAACTCCTACGAGCAGTACTTC. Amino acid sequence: CASSPQMGLNSYEQYF.

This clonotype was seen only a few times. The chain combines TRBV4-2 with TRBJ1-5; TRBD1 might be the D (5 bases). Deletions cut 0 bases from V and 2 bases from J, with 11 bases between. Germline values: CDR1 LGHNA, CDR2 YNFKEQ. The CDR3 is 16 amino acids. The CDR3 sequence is CASSQEGSGGNQPQHF. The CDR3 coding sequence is TGTGCCAGCAGCCAAGAGGGCTCGGGGGGCAATCAGCCCCAGCATTTT.

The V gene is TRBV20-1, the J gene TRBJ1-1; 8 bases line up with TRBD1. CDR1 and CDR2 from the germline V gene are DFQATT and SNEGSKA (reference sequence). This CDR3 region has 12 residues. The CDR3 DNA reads TGCAGGCCAGGGGGCAGGGACGCTGAAGCTTTCTTT. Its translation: CRPGGRDAEAFF.

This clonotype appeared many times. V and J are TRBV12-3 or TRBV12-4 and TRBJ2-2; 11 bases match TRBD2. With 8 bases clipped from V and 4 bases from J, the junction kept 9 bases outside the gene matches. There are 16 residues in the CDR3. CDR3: CASLLLAGGLTGELFF. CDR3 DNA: TGTGCCAGCCTGCTGCTAGCGGGGGGACTCACCGGGGAGCTGTTTTTT.

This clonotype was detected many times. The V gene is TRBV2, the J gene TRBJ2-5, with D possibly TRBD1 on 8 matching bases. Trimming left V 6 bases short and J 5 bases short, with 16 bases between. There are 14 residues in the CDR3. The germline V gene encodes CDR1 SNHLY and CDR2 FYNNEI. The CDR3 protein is CASRLTGGAETQYF. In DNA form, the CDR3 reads TGTGCCAGCAGGCTTACAGGGGGGGCGGAGACCCAGTACTTC.

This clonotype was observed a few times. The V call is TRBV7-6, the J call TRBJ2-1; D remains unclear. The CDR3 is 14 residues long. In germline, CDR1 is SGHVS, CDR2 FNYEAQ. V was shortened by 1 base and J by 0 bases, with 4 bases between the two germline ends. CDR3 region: CASSLEFSYNEQFF. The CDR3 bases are TGTGCCAGCAGCTTAGAGTTCTCCTACAATGAGCAGTTCTTC. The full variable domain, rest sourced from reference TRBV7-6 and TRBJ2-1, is GAGVSQSPRYKVTKRGQDVALRCDPISGHVSLYWYRQALGQGPEFLTYFNYEAQQDKSGLPNDRFSAERPEGSISTLTIQRTEQRDSAMYRCASSLEFSYNEQFFGPGTRLTVL.

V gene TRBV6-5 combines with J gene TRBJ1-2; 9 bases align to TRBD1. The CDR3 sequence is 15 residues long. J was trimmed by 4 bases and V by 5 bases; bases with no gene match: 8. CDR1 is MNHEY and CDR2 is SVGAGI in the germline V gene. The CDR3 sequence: CASSTGTGRSYGYTF. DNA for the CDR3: TGTGCCAGCAGTACTGGGACAGGGAGAAGCTATGGCTACACCTTC.

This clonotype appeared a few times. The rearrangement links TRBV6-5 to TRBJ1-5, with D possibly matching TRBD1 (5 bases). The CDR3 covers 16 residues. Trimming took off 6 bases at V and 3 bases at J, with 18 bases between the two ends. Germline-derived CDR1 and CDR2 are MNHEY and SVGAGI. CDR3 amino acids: CASSPRVTAYNQPQHF. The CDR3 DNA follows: TGTGCCAGCAGCCCCCGGGTGACAGCTTACAATCAGCCCCAGCATTTT.

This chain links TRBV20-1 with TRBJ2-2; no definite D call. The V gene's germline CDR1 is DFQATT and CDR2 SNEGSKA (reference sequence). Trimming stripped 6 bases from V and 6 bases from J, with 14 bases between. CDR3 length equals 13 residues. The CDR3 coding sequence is TGCAGTGCCGTGACTGTTTTCCCCGGGGAGCTGTTTTTT. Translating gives CSAVTVFPGELFF.

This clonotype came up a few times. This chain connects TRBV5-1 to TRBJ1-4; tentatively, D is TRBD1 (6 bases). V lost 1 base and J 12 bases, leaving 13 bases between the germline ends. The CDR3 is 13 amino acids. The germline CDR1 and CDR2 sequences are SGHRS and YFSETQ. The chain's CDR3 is CASSLNTRGQLFF. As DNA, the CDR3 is TGCGCCAGCAGCTTGAACACCCGGGGGCAACTGTTTTTT. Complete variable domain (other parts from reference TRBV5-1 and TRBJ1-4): KAGVTQTPRYLIKTRGQQVTLSCSPISGHRSVSWYQQTPGQGLQFLFEYFSETQRNKGNFPGRFSGRQFSNSRSEMNVSTLELGDSALYLCASSLNTRGQLFFGSGTQLSVL.

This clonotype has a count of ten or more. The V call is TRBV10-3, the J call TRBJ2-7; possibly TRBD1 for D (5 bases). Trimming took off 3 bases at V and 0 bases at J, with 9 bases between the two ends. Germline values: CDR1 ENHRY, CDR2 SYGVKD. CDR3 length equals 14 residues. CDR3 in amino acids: CAISDRGHSYEQYF. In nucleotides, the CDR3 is TGTGCCATCAGTGATCGTGGACACTCCTACGAGCAGTACTTC.

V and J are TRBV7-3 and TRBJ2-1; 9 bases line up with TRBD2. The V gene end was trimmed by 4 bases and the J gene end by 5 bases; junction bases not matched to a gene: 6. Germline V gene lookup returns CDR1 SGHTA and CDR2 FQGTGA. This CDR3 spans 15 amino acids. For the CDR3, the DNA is TGTGCCAGCAGCTCCCAAGCGGGGGGCGACAATGAGCAGTTCTTC. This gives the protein CASSSQAGGDNEQFF.

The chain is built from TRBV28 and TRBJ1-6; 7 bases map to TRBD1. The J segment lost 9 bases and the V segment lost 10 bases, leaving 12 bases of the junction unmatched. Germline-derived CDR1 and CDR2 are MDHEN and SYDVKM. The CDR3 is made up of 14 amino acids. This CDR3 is CATMGDRDPSPLHF. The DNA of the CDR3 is TGTGCCACCATGGGAGACAGGGACCCTTCACCCCTCCACTTT.

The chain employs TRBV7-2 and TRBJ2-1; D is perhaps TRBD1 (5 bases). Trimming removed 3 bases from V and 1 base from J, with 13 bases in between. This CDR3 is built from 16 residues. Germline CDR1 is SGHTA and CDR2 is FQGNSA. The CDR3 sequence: CASSFSRVPSYNEQFF. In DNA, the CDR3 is TGTGCCAGCAGCTTTTCCAGGGTCCCTTCCTACAATGAGCAGTTCTTC. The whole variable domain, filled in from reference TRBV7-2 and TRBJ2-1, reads GAGVSQSPSNKVTEKGKDVELRCDPISGHTALYWYRQSLGQGLEFLIYFQGNSAPDKSGLPSDRFSAERTGGSVSTLTIQRTQQEDSAVYLCASSFSRVPSYNEQFFGPGTRLTVL.

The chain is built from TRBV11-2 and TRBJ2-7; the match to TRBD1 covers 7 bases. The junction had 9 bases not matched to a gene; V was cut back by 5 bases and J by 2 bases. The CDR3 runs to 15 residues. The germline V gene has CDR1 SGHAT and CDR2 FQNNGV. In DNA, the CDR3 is TGTGCCAGCAGCCCGACAGGGCAGGTCACCTACGAGCAGTACTTC. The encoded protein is CASSPTGQVTYEQYF. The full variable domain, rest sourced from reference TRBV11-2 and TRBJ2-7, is EAGVAQSPRYKIIEKRQSVAFWCNPISGHATLYWYQQILGQGPKLLIQFQNNGVVDDSQLPKDRFSAERLKGVDSTLKIQPAKLEDSAVYLCASSPTGQVTYEQYFGPGTRLTVT.

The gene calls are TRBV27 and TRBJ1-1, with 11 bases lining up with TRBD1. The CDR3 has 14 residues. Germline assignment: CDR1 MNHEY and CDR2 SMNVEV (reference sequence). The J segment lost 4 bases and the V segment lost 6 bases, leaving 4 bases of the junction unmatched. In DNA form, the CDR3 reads TGTGCCAGCAGGGATGGGACAGGGGGCACTGAAGCTTTCTTT. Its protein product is CASRDGTGGTEAFF.

In DNA, the CDR3 is TGCAGCGTAAACTGGGATGGGACTGAAGCTTTCTTT. It encodes CSVNWDGTEAFF. The rearrangement links TRBV29-1 to TRBJ1-1; D uncertain. V was shortened by 6 bases and J by 5 bases, with 13 bases between the two germline ends. This CDR3 has 12 amino acids. Germline V lookup: CDR1 SQVTM, CDR2 ANQGSEA.